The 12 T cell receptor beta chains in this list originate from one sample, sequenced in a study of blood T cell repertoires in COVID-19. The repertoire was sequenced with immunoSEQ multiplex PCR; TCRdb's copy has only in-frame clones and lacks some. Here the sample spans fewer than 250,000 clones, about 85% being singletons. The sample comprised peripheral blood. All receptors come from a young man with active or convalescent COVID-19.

The CDR3 reads CATSRDVAYEQYF. The CDR3 DNA reads as TGTGCCACCAGCAGAGATGTCGCCTACGAGCAGTACTTC. This chain connects TRBV15 to TRBJ2-7; no reliable D call. This CDR3 is 13 amino acids long. V lost 0 bases to trimming and J lost 2 bases, with 5 bases between them. The V gene's germline CDR1 is LNHNV and CDR2 YYDKDF (reference sequence).

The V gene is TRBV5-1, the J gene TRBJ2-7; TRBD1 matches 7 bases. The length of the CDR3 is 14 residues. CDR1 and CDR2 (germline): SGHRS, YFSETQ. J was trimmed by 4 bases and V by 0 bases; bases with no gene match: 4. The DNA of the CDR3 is TGCGCCAGCAGCTTGGCACAGGGGTCATACGAGCAGTACTTC. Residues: CASSLAQGSYEQYF.

CDR3 bases: TGTGCCAGCAGCCTCGGACAGGATAATTCACCCCTCCACTTT. It encodes CASSLGQDNSPLHF. The genes are TRBV9 and TRBJ1-6; 7 bases are shared with TRBD1. Trimming at V came to 4 bases and at J to 5 bases, leaving 3 bases not matched to a gene. CDR1 and CDR2 (germline): SGDLS, YYNGEE. The CDR3 runs to 14 residues.

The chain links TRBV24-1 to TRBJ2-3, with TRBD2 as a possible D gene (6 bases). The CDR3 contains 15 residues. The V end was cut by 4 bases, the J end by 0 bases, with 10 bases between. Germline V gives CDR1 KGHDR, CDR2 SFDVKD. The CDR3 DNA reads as TGTGCCACCAGTGAGGCGGGGACGAGCACAGATACGCAGTATTTT. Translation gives CATSEAGTSTDTQYF.

CDR3 residues: CASKGNYGYTF. CDR3 sequence (DNA): TGTGCCAGCAAGGGGAACTATGGCTACACCTTC. This sequence joins TRBV28 and TRBJ1-2; D is perhaps TRBD1 (5 bases). Germline CDR1 reads MDHEN; CDR2 reads SYDVKM. The CDR3 covers 11 residues. Trimming took 7 bases from V and 2 from J, leaving 5 bases between them.

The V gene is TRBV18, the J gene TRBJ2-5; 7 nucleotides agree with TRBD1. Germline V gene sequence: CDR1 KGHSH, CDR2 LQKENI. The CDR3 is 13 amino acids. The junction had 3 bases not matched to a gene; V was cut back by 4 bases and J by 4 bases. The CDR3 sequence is CASSLGTVETQYF. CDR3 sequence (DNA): TGTGCCAGCTCACTCGGGACAGTAGAGACCCAGTACTTC.

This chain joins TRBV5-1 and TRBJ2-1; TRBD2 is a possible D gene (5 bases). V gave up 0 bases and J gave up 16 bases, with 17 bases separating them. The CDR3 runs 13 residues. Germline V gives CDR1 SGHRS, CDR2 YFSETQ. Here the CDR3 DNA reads TGCGCCAGCAGCTTGGTGCCAGAGGGCATTATCTTCTTC. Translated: CASSLVPEGIIFF.

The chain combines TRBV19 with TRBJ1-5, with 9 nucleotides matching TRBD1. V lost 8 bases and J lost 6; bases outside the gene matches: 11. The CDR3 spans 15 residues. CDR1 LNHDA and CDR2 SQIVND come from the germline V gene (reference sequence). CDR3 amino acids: CASASTGGAGQPQHF. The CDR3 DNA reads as TGTGCCAGTGCCAGCACAGGGGGCGCGGGTCAGCCCCAGCATTTT.

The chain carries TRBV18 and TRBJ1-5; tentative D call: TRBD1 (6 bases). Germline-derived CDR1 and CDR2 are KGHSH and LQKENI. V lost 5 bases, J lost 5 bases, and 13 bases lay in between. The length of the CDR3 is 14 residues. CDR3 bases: TGTGCCAGCTCAGTCGACAGGACTTATCAGCCCCAGCATTTT. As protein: CASSVDRTYQPQHF. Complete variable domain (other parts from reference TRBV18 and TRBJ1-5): NAGVMQNPRHLVRRRGQEARLRCSPMKGHSHVYWYRQLPEEGLKFMVYLQKENIIDESGMPKERFSAEFPKEGPSILRIQQVVRGDSAAYFCASSVDRTYQPQHFGDGTRLSIL.

The CDR3 sequence: CASSSTSGGAVEQFF. CDR3 DNA sequence: TGTGCCAGCAGCTCTACTAGCGGGGGGGCCGTGGAGCAGTTCTTC. The chain carries TRBV9 and TRBJ2-1; 13 nucleotides agree with TRBD2. The CDR3 runs 15 residues. V shed 4 bases, J shed 10 bases, and the junction held 8 bases outside the gene matches. Germline loops: CDR1 SGDLS, CDR2 YYNGEE.

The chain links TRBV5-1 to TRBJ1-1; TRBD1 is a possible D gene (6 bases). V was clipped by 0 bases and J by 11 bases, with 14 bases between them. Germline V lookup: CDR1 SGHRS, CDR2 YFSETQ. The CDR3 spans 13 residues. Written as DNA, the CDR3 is TGCGCCAGCAGCTTGGAGTCGGGGCAGGGGGCTTTCTTT. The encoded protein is CASSLESGQGAFF.

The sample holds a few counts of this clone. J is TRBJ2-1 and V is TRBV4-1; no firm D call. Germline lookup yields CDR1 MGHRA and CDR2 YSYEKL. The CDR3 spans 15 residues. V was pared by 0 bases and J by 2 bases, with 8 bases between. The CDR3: CASSQDRGPYNEQFF. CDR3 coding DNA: TGCGCCAGCAGCCAAGATAGAGGTCCCTACAATGAGCAGTTCTTC.